The source of this T cell receptor (beta chain) is a study of T cell responses to AZD1222 COVID-19 vaccine. Turning to the study itself: Second doses that came at about 4 or about 12 weeks were put together.

Clones were read by immunoSEQ multiplex PCR, and TCRdb kept only the in-frame ones, dropping some. This sample has some 80,000 clones, with around 88% found just once. V lost 3 bases, J lost 0 bases, and 8 bases stayed unmatched. This CDR3 contains 16 residues. Germline V CDR1 and CDR2: SGDLS, YYNGEE. The study, taken as a whole, reports: Spike-specific TCRs gained breadth and depth after people received two AZD1222 doses.

With regard to this clone: Its antigen is undetermined.

The sequenced sample was peripheral blood, obtained on day 0 of AZD1222 vaccination. This TCR was sampled from an adult in good health. V is TRBV9 and J is TRBJ2-7; TRBD1 matches at 8 bases. The CDR3 loop is CASSGGQGMGSYEQYF. CDR3 DNA: TGTGCCAGCAGCGGAGGACAGGGTATGGGCTCCTACGAGCAGTACTTC.